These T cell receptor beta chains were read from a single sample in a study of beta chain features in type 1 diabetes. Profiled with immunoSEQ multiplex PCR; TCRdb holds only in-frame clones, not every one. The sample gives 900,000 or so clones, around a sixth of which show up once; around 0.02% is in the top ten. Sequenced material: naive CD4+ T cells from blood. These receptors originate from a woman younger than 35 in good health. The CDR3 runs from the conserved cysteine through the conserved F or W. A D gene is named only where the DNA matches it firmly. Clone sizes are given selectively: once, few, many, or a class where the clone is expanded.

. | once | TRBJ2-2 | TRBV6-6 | CASSYSKSGELFF | TGTGCCAGCAGTTACTCGAAATCCGGGGAGCTGTTTTTT
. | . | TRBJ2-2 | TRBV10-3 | CAISGGGNTGELFF | TGTGCCATCAGTGGTGGAGGGAACACCGGGGAGCTGTTTTTT
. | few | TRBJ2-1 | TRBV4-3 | CASSQGRPGTTEQFF | TGCGCCAGCAGCCAAGGTCGACCCGGGACGACTGAGCAGTTCTTC
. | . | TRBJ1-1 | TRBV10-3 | CAISERGGTEAFF | TGTGCCATCAGTGAAAGGGGGGGCACTGAAGCTTTCTTT
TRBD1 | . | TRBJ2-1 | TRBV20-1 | CSATQTGSEFF | TGCAGTGCTACCCAGACAGGGTCAGAGTTCTTC
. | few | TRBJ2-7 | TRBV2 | CASFEIGSTAKREQYF | TGTGCCAGCTTCGAGATCGGCAGTACGGCGAAGAGGGAGCAGTACTTC
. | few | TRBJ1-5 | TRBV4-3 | CASSQDVSGFNQPQHF | TGCGCCAGCAGCCAAGATGTCAGCGGGTTCAATCAGCCCCAGCATTTT
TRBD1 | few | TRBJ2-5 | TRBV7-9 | CASRPGQGFQETQYF | TGTGCCAGCAGGCCCGGACAGGGGTTCCAAGAGACCCAGTACTTC
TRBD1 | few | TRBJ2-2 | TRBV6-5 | CASRTGTGPGGELFF | TGTGCCAGCAGAACGGGGACAGGGCCGGGCGGGGAGCTGTTTTTT
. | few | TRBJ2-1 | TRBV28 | CASINPKRGGPSNEQFF | TGTGCCAGCATCAATCCCAAACGTGGGGGGCCCAGCAATGAGCAGTTCTTC
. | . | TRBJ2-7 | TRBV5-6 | CASSLLGRSYEQYF | TGTGCCAGCAGCTTGCTGGGGCGGTCCTACGAGCAGTACTTC
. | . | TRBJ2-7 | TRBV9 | CASSVEGGGEQYF | TGTGCCAGCAGCGTAGAAGGGGGAGGTGAGCAGTACTTC
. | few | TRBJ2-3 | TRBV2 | CASGASGTDTQYF | TGTGCCAGCGGGGCGTCGGGCACAGATACGCAGTATTTT
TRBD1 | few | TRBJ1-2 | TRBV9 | CASSVEARIPQGGYGYTF | TGTGCCAGCAGCGTAGAGGCGCGAATCCCGCAGGGGGGCTATGGCTACACCTTC
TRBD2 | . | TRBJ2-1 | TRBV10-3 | CAIGSTSGTSSYNEQFF | TGTGCCATCGGAAGCACTAGCGGGACGAGCTCCTACAATGAGCAGTTCTTC
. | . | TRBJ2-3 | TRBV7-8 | CASSLGHQWTF | TGTGCCAGCAGCTTAGGCCACCAATGGACCTTT
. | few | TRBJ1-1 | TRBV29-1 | CSGSREGNTEAFF | TGCAGTGGGAGCAGGGAAGGGAACACTGAAGCTTTCTTT
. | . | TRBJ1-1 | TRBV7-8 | CASSYTGRNTEAFF | TGTGCCAGCAGCTATACAGGGAGGAACACTGAAGCTTTCTTT
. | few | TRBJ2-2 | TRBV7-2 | CASSLGTHSGELFF | TGTGCCAGCAGCTTAGGGACTCATAGCGGGGAGCTGTTTTTT
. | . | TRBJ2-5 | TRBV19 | CASSQGAQETQYF | TGTGCCAGTAGTCAGGGCGCCCAAGAGACCCAGTACTTC
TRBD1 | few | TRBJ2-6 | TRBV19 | CASSGTGSGANVLTF | TGTGCCAGTAGTGGGACAGGCTCTGGGGCCAACGTCCTGACTTTC
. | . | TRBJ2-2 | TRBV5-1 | CASSSNRVDGELFF | TGCGCCAGCAGCTCCAACAGGGTCGACGGGGAGCTGTTTTTT
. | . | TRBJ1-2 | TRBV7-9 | CASGLGGVTNYGYTF | TGTGCCAGCGGCCTGGGCGGGGTTACTAACTATGGCTACACCTTC
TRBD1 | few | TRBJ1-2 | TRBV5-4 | CASSPDRGSGYTF | TGTGCCAGCAGCCCGGACAGGGGAAGTGGCTACACCTTC
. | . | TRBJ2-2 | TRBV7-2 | CASSLNWRVGELFF | TGTGCCAGCAGCTTAAACTGGCGTGTCGGGGAGCTGTTTTTT
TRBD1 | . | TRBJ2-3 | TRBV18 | CASSPKGDREYF | TGTGCCAGCTCACCGAAAGGGGACAGGGAGTATTTT
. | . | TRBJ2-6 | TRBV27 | CASSRTRAGANVLTF | TGTGCCAGCAGTCGGACCAGAGCTGGGGCCAACGTCCTGACTTTC
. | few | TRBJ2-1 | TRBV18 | CASSPPPSGNEQFF | TGTGCCAGCTCACCACCGCCCAGCGGTAATGAGCAGTTCTTC
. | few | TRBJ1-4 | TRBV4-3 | CASSQTRGARSEKLFF | TGCGCCAGCAGCCAGACTAGAGGGGCAAGAAGTGAAAAACTGTTTTTT
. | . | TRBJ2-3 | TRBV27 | CASSLTSGGTDTQYF | TGTGCCAGCAGTTTAACTTCAGGGGGGACAGATACGCAGTATTTT
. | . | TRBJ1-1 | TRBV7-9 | CASGPLNTEAFF | TGTGCCAGCGGCCCGTTGAACACTGAAGCTTTCTTT
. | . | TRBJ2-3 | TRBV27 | CASSSPRGKSDTQYF | TGTGCCAGCAGTTCACCCCGGGGGAAATCAGATACGCAGTATTTT
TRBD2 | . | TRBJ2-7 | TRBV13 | CASSLGLAASYEQYF | TGTGCCAGCAGCTTAGGACTAGCGGCCTCCTACGAGCAGTACTTC
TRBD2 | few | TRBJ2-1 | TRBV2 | CASRDSGILSDEQFF | TGTGCCAGCAGGGATAGCGGGATCCTGTCGGATGAGCAGTTCTTC
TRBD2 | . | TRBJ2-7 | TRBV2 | CASRGTSGSYEQYF | TGTGCCAGCAGGGGGACTAGCGGTTCCTACGAGCAGTACTTC
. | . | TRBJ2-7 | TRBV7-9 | CASSFFRDNSYEQYF | TGTGCCAGCAGCTTTTTCCGGGACAACTCCTACGAGCAGTACTTC
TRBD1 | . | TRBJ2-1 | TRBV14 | CASSSGTGGKNEQFF | TGTGCCAGCAGCTCCGGGACAGGGGGTAAAAATGAGCAGTTCTTC
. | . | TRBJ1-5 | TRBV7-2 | CASSLTVFQPQHF | TGTGCCAGCAGCTTAACTGTGTTCCAGCCCCAGCATTTT
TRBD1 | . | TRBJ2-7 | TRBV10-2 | CASIRTGGTYEQYF | TGCGCCAGCATTCGGACAGGGGGAACCTACGAGCAGTACTTC
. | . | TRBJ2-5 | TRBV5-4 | CASSSDRGLGRQYF | TGTGCCAGCAGCTCAGACCGGGGACTGGGGCGCCAGTACTTC
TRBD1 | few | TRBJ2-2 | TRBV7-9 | CASSFPTGIGRWTGELFF | TGTGCCAGCAGCTTTCCGACAGGGATCGGTCGATGGACCGGGGAGCTGTTTTTT
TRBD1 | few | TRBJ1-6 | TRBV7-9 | CASSLTGDSPLHF | TGTGCCAGCAGCCTCACAGGGGATTCACCCCTCCACTTT
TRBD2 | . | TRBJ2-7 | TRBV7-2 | CASSLATSGSYEQYF | TGTGCCAGCAGCTTAGCGACTAGCGGTTCCTACGAGCAGTACTTC
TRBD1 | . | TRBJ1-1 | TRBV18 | CASSPLGQGAEAFF | TGTGCCAGCTCACCACTCGGACAGGGCGCTGAAGCTTTCTTT
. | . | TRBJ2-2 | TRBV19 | CASSTKTVNTGELFF | TGTGCCAGTAGTACGAAAACGGTGAACACCGGGGAGCTGTTTTTT
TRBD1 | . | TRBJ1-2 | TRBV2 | CASSADPGTGNYGYTF | TGTGCCAGCAGCGCTGATCCCGGGACAGGCAACTATGGCTACACCTTC
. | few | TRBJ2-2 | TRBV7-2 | CASSLVQPANTGELFF | TGTGCCAGCAGCTTAGTTCAACCCGCGAACACCGGGGAGCTGTTTTTT
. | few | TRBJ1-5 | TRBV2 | CASSNGTLAKPQHF | TGTGCCAGCAGCAACGGGACACTAGCCAAGCCCCAGCATTTT
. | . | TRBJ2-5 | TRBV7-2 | CASSRLPRGAQYF | TGTGCCAGCAGCCGCCTTCCGCGGGGTGCCCAGTACTTC